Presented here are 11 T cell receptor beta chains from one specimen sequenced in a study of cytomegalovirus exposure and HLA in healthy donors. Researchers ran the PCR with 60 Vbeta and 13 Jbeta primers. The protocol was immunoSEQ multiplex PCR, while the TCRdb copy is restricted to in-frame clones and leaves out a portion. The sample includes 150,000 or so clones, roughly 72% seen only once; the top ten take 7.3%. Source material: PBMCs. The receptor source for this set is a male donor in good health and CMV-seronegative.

This chain's CDR3 is CASSITWGSTDTQYF. The CDR3 nucleotides read TGTGCCAGCAGCATCACATGGGGCTCCACAGATACGCAGTATTTT. J is TRBJ2-3 and V is TRBV9; tentative D call: TRBD1 (5 bases). Germline CDR1 is SGDLS and CDR2 is YYNGEE. The CDR3 runs 15 residues. The germline V and J ends were trimmed by 4 bases and 2 bases, with 14 bases remaining between them.

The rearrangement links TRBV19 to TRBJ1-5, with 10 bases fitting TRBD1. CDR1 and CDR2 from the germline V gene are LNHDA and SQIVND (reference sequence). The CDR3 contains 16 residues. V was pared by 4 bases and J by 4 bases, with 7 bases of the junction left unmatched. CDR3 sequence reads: CASSTRDRGTNQPQHF. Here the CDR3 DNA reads TGTGCCAGTAGTACCCGGGACAGGGGAACAAATCAGCCCCAGCATTTT.

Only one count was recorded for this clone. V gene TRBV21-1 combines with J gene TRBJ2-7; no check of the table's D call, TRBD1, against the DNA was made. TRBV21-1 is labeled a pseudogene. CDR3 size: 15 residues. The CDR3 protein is CASSKEGTLVYEQYF. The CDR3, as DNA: TGTGCCAGCAGCAAAGAGGGGACACTTGTCTACGAGCAGTACTTC.

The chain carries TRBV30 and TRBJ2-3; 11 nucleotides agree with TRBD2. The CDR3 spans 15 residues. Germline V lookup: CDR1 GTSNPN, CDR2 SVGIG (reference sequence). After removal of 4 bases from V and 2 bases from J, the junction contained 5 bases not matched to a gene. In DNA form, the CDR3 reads TGTGCCTGGATTCGGACTAGCGGGTTCACAGATACGCAGTATTTT. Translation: CAWIRTSGFTDTQYF.

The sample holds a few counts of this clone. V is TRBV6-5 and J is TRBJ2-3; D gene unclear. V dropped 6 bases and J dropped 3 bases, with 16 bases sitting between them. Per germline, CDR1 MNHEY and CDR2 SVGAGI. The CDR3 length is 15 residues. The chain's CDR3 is CASRGSSGRTDTQYF. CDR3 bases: TGTGCCAGCAGGGGTTCTAGTGGAAGGACAGATACGCAGTATTTT.

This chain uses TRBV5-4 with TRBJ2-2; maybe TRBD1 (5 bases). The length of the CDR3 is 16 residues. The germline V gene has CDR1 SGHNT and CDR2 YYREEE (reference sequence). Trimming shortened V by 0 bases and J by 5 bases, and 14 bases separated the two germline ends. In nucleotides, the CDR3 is TGTGCCAGCAGCTTGGCCGGGCAGGGTTTTACCGGGGAGCTGTTTTTT. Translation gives CASSLAGQGFTGELFF.

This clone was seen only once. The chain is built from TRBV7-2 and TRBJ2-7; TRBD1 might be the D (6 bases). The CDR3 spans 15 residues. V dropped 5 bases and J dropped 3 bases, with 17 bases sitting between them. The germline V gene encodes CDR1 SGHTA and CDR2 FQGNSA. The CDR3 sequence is CASSHRVGLGYEQYF. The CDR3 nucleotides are TGTGCCAGCAGCCACAGGGTAGGGCTGGGCTACGAGCAGTACTTC.

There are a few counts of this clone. The CDR3 nucleotides read TGTGCCAGCTATGAAACCGACAGGGTCACTGAAGCTTTCTTT. This sequence encodes CASYETDRVTEAFF. The rearrangement joins TRBV6-1 to TRBJ1-1; 7 bases agree with TRBD1. The CDR3 length is 14 residues. After removal of 8 bases from V and 4 bases from J, the junction contained 10 bases not matched to a gene. Per germline, CDR1 MNHNS and CDR2 SASEGT.

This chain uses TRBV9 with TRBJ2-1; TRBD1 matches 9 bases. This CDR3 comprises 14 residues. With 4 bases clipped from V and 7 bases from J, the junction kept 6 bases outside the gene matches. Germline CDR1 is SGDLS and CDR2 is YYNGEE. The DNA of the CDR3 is TGTGCCAGCAGCATCACAGGGGGCTGGAATGAGCAGTTCTTC. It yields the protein CASSITGGWNEQFF.

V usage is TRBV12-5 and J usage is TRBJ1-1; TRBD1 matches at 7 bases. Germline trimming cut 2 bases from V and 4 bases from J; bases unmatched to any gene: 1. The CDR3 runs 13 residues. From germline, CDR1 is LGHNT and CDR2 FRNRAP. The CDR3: CASGLHRGTEAFF. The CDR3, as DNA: TGTGCTAGTGGTTTGCACAGGGGCACTGAAGCTTTCTTT.

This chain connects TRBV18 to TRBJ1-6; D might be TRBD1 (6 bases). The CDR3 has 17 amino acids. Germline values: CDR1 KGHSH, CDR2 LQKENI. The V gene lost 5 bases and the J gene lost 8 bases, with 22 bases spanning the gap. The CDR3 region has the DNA TGTGCCAGCTCAGCCCTACGCACAGGGATGGGTGATTCACCCCTCCACTTT. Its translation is CASSALRTGMGDSPLHF. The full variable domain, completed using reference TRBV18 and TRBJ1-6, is NAGVMQNPRHLVRRRGQEARLRCSPMKGHSHVYWYRQLPEEGLKFMVYLQKENIIDESGMPKERFSAEFPKEGPSILRIQQVVRGDSAAYFCASSALRTGMGDSPLHFGNGTRLTVT.